The clone carrying this T cell receptor beta chain showed up just a few times. Its antigen remains unknown. The germline V gene encodes CDR1 GTSNPN and CDR2 SVGIG (reference sequence). This CDR3 contains 15 residues. The germline V and J ends were trimmed by 3 bases and 9 bases, with 18 bases remaining between them. Treatment in this sample: roughly 10-day PBMC culture with coronavirus spike peptide pools or control peptides (ViraFEST assay). This sample was included in a study of vaccination and CD4 T cells after COVID-19. Sequenced with the Oncomine TCR Beta short-read assay was DNA taken from cultured CD4+ T cells. TCRdb itself ran the PCR reads through MiXCR, one entry per CDR3 protein. The sample includes 4,000 to 5,000 distinct CDR3 sequences, around 20% seen only once; the top ten take less than 25%.

The rearrangement uses TRBV30 and TRBJ1-6, with a weak D call TRBD1 (6 bases). This receptor was taken from a human donor who had recovered from COVID-19. Sequencing used CD4+ T cells from blood, cultured in vitro. The CDR3 bases are TGTGCCTGGAGCTCCTTGGACAGAGAATCTTCACCCCTCCACTTT. This sequence encodes CAWSSLDRESSPLHF.